The present TCR beta chain was sequenced within a study of T cell responses to AZD1222 COVID-19 vaccine. Study conclusions and caveats: In the spike-specific TCR repertoire, nearly half reportedly target unmutated variant regions. The span of vaccine-associated CD4 TCRs extended across spike, with dominance at 160-218 and 743-854. Without day 14 samples, only post-peak T cell repertoires were studied. Clonal diversity was possibly underestimated, and white British individuals and females predominated among donors.

Between the trimmed V and J ends, which lost 6 bases and 4 bases, there was a span of 6 bases. Germline V gives CDR1 MNHEY, CDR2 SVGAGI. The CDR3 is 11 residues long. Regarding this clone: The antigen remains unidentified.

Data came from immunoSEQ multiplex PCR; TCRdb stores just in-frame clones and leaves some out. The repertoire holds more than 120,000 clones, with around 90% as singletons. V and J are TRBV6-5 and TRBJ1-2, with unresolved D. This clonotype was obtained from an adult who received the AZD1222 COVID-19 vaccine. Sequenced material: peripheral blood, taken 28 days after the second AZD1222 dose. The CDR3 spells CASRAGYGYTF. The CDR3 bases are TGTGCCAGCAGGGCGGGCTATGGCTACACCTTC.